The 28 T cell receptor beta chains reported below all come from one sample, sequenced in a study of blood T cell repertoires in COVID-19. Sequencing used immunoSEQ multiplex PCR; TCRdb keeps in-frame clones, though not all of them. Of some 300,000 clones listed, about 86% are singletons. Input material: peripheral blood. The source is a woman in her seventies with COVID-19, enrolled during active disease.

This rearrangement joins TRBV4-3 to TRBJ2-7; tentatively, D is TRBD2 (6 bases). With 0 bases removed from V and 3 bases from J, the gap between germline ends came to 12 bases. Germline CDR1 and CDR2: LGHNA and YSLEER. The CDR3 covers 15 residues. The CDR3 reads CASSQDGGGDYEQYF. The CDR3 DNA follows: TGCGCCAGCAGCCAAGACGGGGGTGGAGACTACGAGCAGTACTTC.

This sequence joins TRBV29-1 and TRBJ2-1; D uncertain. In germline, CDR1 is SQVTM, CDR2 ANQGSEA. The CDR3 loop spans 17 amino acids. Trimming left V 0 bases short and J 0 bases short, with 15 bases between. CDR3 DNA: TGCAGCGTTGAAGATCCTCGGCGGCGGAGCTCCTACAATGAGCAGTTCTTC. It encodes CSVEDPRRRSSYNEQFF.

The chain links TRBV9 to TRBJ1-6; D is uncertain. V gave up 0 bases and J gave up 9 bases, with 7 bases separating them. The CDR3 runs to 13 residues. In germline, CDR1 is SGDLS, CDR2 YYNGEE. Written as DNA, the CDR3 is TGTGCCAGCAGCGTAGAAGAGGGTTCACCCCTCCACTTT. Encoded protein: CASSVEEGSPLHF.

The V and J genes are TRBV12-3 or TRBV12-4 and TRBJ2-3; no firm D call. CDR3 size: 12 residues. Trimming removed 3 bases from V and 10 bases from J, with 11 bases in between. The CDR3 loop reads CASSFGSAAQYF. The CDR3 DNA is TGTGCCAGCAGTTTCGGGTCCGCGGCGCAGTATTTT.

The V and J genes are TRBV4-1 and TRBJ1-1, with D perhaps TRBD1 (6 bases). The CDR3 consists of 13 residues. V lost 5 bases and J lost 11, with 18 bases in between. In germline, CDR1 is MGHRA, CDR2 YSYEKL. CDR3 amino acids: CASSAPGQGWAFF. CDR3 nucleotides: TGCGCCAGCAGCGCCCCGGGCCAGGGGTGGGCTTTCTTT.

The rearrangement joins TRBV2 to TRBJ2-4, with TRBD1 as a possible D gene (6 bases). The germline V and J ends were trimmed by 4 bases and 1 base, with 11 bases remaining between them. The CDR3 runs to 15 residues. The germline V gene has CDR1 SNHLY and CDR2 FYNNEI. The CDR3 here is CASSAGGKAKNIQYF. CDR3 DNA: TGTGCCAGCAGTGCTGGGGGCAAGGCCAAAAACATTCAGTACTTC.

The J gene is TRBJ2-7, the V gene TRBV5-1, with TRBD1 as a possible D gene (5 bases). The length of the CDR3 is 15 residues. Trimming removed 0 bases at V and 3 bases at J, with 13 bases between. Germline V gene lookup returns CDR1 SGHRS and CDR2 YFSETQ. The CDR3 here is CASSLELWQGYEQYF. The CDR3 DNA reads TGCGCCAGCAGCTTGGAGCTTTGGCAGGGCTACGAGCAGTACTTC.

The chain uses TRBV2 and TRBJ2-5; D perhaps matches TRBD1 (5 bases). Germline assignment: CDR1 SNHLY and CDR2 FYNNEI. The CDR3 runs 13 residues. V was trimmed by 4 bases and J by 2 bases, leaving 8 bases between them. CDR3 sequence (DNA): TGTGCCAGCAGTGGGGGCAGACAAGAGACCCAGTACTTC. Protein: CASSGGRQETQYF.

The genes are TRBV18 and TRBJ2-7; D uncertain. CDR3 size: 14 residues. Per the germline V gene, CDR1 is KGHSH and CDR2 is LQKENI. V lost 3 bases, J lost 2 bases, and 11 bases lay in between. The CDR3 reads CASSPSFRAYEQYF. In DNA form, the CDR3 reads TGTGCCAGCTCACCTAGTTTCCGGGCCTACGAGCAGTACTTC.

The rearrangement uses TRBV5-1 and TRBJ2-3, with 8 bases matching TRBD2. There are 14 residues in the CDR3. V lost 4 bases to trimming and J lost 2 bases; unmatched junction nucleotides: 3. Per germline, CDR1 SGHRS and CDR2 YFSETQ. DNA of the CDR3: TGCGCCAGCAGCCTTAGCGGGGACACAGATACGCAGTATTTT. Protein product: CASSLSGDTDTQYF.

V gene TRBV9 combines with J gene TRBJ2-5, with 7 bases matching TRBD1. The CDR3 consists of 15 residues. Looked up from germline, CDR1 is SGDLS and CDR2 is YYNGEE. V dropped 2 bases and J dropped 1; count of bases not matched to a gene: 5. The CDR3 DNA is TGTGCCAGCAGCGTCGAGGGGGCGCTCCAAGAGACCCAGTACTTC. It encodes CASSVEGALQETQYF. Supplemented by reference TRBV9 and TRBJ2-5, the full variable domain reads DSGVTQTPKHLITATGQRVTLRCSPRSGDLSVYWYQQSLDQGLQFLIQYYNGEERAKGNILERFSAQQFPDLHSELNLSSLELGDSALYFCASSVEGALQETQYFGPGTRLLVL.

CDR3 protein: CAIKGRGAGSTEAFF. The CDR3 nucleotides read TGTGCCATCAAGGGTCGTGGGGCGGGGAGCACTGAAGCTTTCTTT. The chain joins TRBV28 to TRBJ1-1, with D possibly TRBD1 on 5 matching bases. Germline V gene lookup returns CDR1 MDHEN and CDR2 SYDVKM. The CDR3 totals 15 residues. V lost 10 bases, J lost 4 bases, and 22 bases lay in between.

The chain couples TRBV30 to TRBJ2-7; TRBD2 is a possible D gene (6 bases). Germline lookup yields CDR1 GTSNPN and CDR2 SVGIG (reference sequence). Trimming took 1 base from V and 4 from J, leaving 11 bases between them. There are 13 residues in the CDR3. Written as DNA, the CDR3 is TGTGCCTGGAGTGCGGGGGAACAGTACGAGCAGTACTTC. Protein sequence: CAWSAGEQYEQYF.

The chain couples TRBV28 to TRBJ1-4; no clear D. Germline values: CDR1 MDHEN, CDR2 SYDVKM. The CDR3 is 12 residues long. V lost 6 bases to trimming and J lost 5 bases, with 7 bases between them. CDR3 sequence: CASRRANEKLFF. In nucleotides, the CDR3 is TGTGCCAGCAGGCGCGCCAATGAAAAACTGTTTTTT.

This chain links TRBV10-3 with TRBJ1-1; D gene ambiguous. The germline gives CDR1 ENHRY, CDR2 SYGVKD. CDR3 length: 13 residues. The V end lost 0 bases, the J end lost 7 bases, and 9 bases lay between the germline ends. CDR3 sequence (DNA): TGTGCCATCAGTGAGTCGAGGGAGAATGAAGCTTTCTTT. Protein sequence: CAISESRENEAFF.

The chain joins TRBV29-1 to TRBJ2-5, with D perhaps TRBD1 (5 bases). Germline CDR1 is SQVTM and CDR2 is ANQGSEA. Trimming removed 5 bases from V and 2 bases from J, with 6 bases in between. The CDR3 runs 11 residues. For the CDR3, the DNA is TGCAGCGTTCGACAGCAAGAGACCCAGTACTTC. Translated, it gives CSVRQQETQYF. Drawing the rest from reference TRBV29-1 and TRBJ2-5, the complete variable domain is SAVISQKPSRDICQRGTSLTIQCQVDSQVTMMFWYRQQPGQSLTLIATANQGSEATYESGFVIDKFPISRPNLTFSTLTVSNMSPEDSSIYLCSVRQQETQYFGPGTRLLVL.

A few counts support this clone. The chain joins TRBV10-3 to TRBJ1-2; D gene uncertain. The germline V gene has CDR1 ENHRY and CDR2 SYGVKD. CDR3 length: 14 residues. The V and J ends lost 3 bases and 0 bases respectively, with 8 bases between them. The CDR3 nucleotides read TGTGCCATCAGTGATTTGACATCTAACTATGGCTACACCTTC. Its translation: CAISDLTSNYGYTF.

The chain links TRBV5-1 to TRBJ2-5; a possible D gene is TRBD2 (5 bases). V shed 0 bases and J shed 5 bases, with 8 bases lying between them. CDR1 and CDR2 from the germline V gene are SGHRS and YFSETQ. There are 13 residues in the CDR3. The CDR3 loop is CASSLGGLETQYF. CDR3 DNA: TGCGCCAGCAGCTTGGGAGGGTTGGAGACCCAGTACTTC.

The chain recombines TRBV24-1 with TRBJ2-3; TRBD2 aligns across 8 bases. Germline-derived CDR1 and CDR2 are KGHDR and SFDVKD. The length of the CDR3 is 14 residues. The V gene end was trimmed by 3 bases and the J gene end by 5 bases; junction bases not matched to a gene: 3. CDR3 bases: TGTGCCACCAGTGATCGGGGGGGTATAGATACGCAGTATTTT. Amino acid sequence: CATSDRGGIDTQYF.

The CDR3 nucleotides read TGCGCCAGCAGCTTGGCAGGTAACGAGCAGTACTTC. Its translation is CASSLAGNEQYF. This sequence joins TRBV5-1 and TRBJ2-7; D is unresolved. The CDR3 has 12 residues. Trimming cost V 0 bases and J 5 bases, with 6 bases left between them. Germline CDR1 is SGHRS and CDR2 is YFSETQ.

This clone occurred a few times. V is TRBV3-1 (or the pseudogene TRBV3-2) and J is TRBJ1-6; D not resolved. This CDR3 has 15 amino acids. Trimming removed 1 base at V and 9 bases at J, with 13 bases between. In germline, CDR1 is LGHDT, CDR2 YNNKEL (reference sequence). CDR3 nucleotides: TGTGCCAGCAGCCAAGTGAGGGATAACGGTTCACCCCTCCACTTT. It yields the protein CASSQVRDNGSPLHF.

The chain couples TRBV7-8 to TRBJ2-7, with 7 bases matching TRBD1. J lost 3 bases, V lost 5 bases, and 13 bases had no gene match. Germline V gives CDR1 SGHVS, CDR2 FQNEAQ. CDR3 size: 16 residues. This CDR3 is CASSPTTGQLFYEQYF. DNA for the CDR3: TGTGCCAGCAGCCCGACTACGGGACAGCTTTTCTACGAGCAGTACTTC.

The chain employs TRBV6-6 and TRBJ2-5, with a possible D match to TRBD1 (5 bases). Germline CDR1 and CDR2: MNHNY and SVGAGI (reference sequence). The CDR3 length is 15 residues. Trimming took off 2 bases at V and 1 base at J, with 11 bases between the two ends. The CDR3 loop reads CASSYRSGAQETQYF. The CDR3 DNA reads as TGTGCCAGCAGTTACCGTTCTGGGGCCCAAGAGACCCAGTACTTC.

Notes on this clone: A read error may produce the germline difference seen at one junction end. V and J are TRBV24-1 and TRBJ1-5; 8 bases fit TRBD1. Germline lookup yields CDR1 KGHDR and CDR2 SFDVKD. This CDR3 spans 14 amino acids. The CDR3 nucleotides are TGTGCCACAAGTGGGGACAGGAAACATCAGCCCCAGCATTTT. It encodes CATSGDRKHQPQHF.

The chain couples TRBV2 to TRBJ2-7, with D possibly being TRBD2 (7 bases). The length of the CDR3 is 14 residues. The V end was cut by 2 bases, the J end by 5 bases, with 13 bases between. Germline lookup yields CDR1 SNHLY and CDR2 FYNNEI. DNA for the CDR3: TGTGCCAGCAGTGAAAGAGGGGGGGAAGACGAGCAGTACTTC. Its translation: CASSERGGEDEQYF.

The CDR3, as DNA: TGTGCCAGCAGCATCACAGGGGCGCAAACCGGGGAGCTGTTTTTT. Residues: CASSITGAQTGELFF. The rearrangement joins TRBV7-2 to TRBJ2-2; 7 nucleotides agree with TRBD1. Trimming took 5 bases from V and 5 from J; bases not matched to a gene: 8. This CDR3 spans 15 amino acids. The V gene's germline CDR1 is SGHTA and CDR2 FQGNSA.

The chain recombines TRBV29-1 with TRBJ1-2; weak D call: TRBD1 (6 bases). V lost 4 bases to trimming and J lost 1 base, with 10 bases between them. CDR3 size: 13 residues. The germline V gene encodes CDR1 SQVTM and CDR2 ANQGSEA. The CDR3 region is CSVVDRFNYGYTF. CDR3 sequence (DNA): TGCAGCGTTGTGGACAGATTTAACTATGGCTACACCTTC. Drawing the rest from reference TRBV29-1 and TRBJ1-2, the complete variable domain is SAVISQKPSRDICQRGTSLTIQCQVDSQVTMMFWYRQQPGQSLTLIATANQGSEATYESGFVIDKFPISRPNLTFSTLTVSNMSPEDSSIYLCSVVDRFNYGYTFGSGTRLTVV.

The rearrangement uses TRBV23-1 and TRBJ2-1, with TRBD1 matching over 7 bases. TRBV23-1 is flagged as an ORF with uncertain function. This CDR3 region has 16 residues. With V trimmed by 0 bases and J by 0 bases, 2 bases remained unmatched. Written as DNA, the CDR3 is TGCGCCAGCAGTCAATCGGGACAGTACTCCTACAATGAGCAGTTCTTC. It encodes CASSQSGQYSYNEQFF.